This is a list of T cell receptor beta chains from one sample in a study of T cells in tumors after PD-1 blockade. Profiling relied on immunoSEQ multiplex PCR, and the TCRdb table lists in-frame clones only, not all of them. This table holds more than 45,000 clones, around 80% found once. Sample: PBMCs, taken before anti-PD-1 therapy. These receptors were taken from a human donor with advanced basal cell or squamous cell carcinoma (not recorded which). The CDR3 runs from the conserved cysteine through the conserved F or W. D genes are given only for firm matches. Size is omitted from some rows. Given values are once, few, many or a class for expanded clones.

v_gene,abundance,j_gene,d_gene,CDR3nt,CDR3aa
TRBV4-1,NA,TRBJ2-5,TRBD2,TGCGCCAGCAGCCAACCGGGACTAGCCCAGGAGACCCAGTACTTC,CASSQPGLAQETQYF
TRBV28,once,TRBJ2-7,NA,TGTGCCAGCAGTTCTTCCCCTTACGAGCAGTACTTC,CASSSSPYEQYF
TRBV15,NA,TRBJ1-1,NA,TGTGCCACCAGCAGCTATGAAGCGCAGGGGCGTAATGAAGCTTTCTTT,CATSSYEAQGRNEAFF
TRBV12-3/TRBV12-4,NA,TRBJ1-1,NA,TGTGCCAGCAGTCCCACAAGGGACACTGAAGCTTTCTTT,CASSPTRDTEAFF
TRBV7-9,NA,TRBJ1-2,TRBD1,TGTGCCAGCAGCTTGGGAACAGGGGATGGCTACACCTTC,CASSLGTGDGYTF
TRBV4-2,NA,TRBJ2-1,TRBD2,TGTGCCAGCAGCCAAGATGTACTAGCGGGAGGTGTCTCCTACAATGAGCAGTTCTTC,CASSQDVLAGGVSYNEQFF
TRBV7-9,NA,TRBJ2-1,TRBD1,TGTGCCAGCAGCTTACTTTGGGACAGCTCCTACAATGAGCAGTTCTTC,CASSLLWDSSYNEQFF
TRBV9,NA,TRBJ2-6,NA,TGTGCCAGCAGCGTAAACAGATACTCTGGGGCCAACGTCCTGACTTTC,CASSVNRYSGANVLTF
TRBV14,NA,TRBJ2-1,TRBD2,TGTGCCAGCAGCCAAGATGGACTAGCGGCGGCCAATGAGCAGTTCTTC,CASSQDGLAAANEQFF
TRBV2,NA,TRBJ1-4,NA,TGTGCCAGCAGTGGGCAGATAAGGCTGAATTTT,CASSGQIRLNF
TRBV29-1,NA,TRBJ1-1,TRBD1,TGCAGCGTGAGGGGACAGGGGGAGTTCACTGAAGCTTTCTTT,CSVRGQGEFTEAFF
TRBV5-1,NA,TRBJ1-2,NA,TGCGCCAGCAACCATGGACAGAATGAGTATGGCTACACCTTC,CASNHGQNEYGYTF
TRBV15,NA,TRBJ2-7,TRBD2,TGTGCCACCAGCTTCAAGACTAGCGGGAGTTCCGAGCAGTACTTC,CATSFKTSGSSEQYF
TRBV25-1,NA,TRBJ1-2,NA,TGTGCCAGCAGGGCCTTGGGGGGCTACACCTTC,CASRALGGYTF
TRBV3-1/TRBV3-2,NA,TRBJ2-3,NA,TGTGCCAGCAGCCAAGCGGGAGTTTCCACAGATACGCAGTATTTT,CASSQAGVSTDTQYF
TRBV15,NA,TRBJ1-5,TRBD1,TGTGCCACCAGCATATGGGACAGAAATCAGCCCCAGCATTTT,CATSIWDRNQPQHF
TRBV7-2,once,TRBJ1-5,NA,TGTGCCAGCAGCTTAGTTCCTACCCCGGGGCAGCCCCAGCATTTT,CASSLVPTPGQPQHF
TRBV11-3,NA,TRBJ2-4,NA,TGTGCCAGCAGCTCGCGGGTGGGTTCTCAAAACATTCAGTACTTC,CASSSRVGSQNIQYF
TRBV12-2,NA,TRBJ2-7,NA,TGTGCAAGTCGCTTACTTCACTTGTTTGGCTCCCTGCGCCACTCCTACGAGCAGTACTTC,CASRLLHLFGSLRHSYEQYF
TRBV2,NA,TRBJ1-2,NA,TGTGCCAGCAGGCTTGGAGCCCAGGGGCTAGGCAACTATGGCTACACCTTC,CASRLGAQGLGNYGYTF
TRBV20-1,NA,TRBJ2-1,NA,TGCAGTGCGGGCGAGCAGTTCTTC,CSAGEQFF
TRBV4-2,NA,TRBJ1-5,NA,TGTGCCAGCAGCCAAGAGTTTGATCAGCCCCAGCATTTT,CASSQEFDQPQHF
TRBV5-6,NA,TRBJ2-1,NA,TGTGCCAGCAGCTTGGCCGACAGGTACAATGAGCAGTTCTTC,CASSLADRYNEQFF
TRBV9,few,TRBJ2-7,NA,TGTGCCAGCAGCGCCGACAGGAACACCTACGAGCAGTACTTC,CASSADRNTYEQYF
TRBV5-1,NA,TRBJ2-5,NA,TGCGCCAGCGGGCCGGCCGGGACAGGGGATTTAGCGGGGGACTCGCAGACCCAGTACTTC,CASGPAGTGDLAGDSQTQYF
TRBV6-5,NA,TRBJ1-3,NA,TGTGCCAGCAGTCAGGGTCCCTCTGGAAACACCATATATTTT,CASSQGPSGNTIYF
TRBV12-3/TRBV12-4,NA,TRBJ2-2,NA,TGTGCCAGCAGCACCCTTGGGCGGGAGCTGTTTTTT,CASSTLGRELFF
TRBV5-4,NA,TRBJ2-5,TRBD2,TGTGCCAGCAGCTTGAACGTCGGGGGGGCGGAGACCCAGTACTTC,CASSLNVGGAETQYF
TRBV12-3/TRBV12-4,NA,TRBJ2-7,NA,TGTGCCAGCAGTTTAGACGGCTACTACGAGCAGTACTTC,CASSLDGYYEQYF
TRBV5-1,NA,TRBJ1-2,NA,TGCGCCAGCAGCTTGGACGGGAACTATGGCTACACCTTC,CASSLDGNYGYTF
TRBV5-5,NA,TRBJ2-5,TRBD2,TGTGCCAGCAGCCAAGGGACTATCTTCGACGGTGAGACCCAGTACTTC,CASSQGTIFDGETQYF
TRBV7-8,NA,TRBJ2-1,TRBD2,TGTGCCAGCAGTAAACCGTCCGGGACTAGCACTGAGCAGTTCTTC,CASSKPSGTSTEQFF